The 27 T cell receptor beta chains reported below all come from one sample, sequenced in a study of T cell responses to AZD1222 COVID-19 vaccine. Clones were sequenced by immunoSEQ multiplex PCR, and TCRdb holds only the in-frame ones, with some missing. This table holds about 150,000 clones, more than 85% found once. Specimen: peripheral blood, collected 28 days after the second AZD1222 dose. These TCRs come from an adult who received the AZD1222 COVID-19 vaccine.

This sequence joins TRBV19 and TRBJ2-3; 9 nucleotides align to TRBD1. From germline, CDR1 is LNHDA and CDR2 SQIVND (reference sequence). The CDR3 runs to 16 residues. Losses at the gene ends were 4 bases for V and 2 bases for J; bases not matched to a gene: 7. DNA of the CDR3: TGTGCCAGTAGTACTTCCGGGACAGGGAACACAGATACGCAGTATTTT. Amino acid sequence: CASSTSGTGNTDTQYF.

The chain recombines TRBV7-2 with TRBJ2-1; the D gene is possibly TRBD2 (5 bases). V shed 1 base and J shed 14 bases, with 24 bases lying between them. The CDR3 sequence is 16 residues long. Germline loops: CDR1 SGHTA, CDR2 FQGNSA. The CDR3: CASSLVEGALRNSKFF. DNA for the CDR3: TGTGCCAGCAGCTTAGTCGAGGGAGCATTAAGGAATTCTAAGTTCTTC.

The chain couples TRBV3-1 (or the pseudogene TRBV3-2) to TRBJ2-6; D is unresolved. The germline V gene encodes CDR1 LGHDT and CDR2 YNNKEL (reference sequence). The CDR3 is made up of 14 amino acids. V was cut by 1 base and J by 4 bases, with 5 bases left in between. CDR3 loop: CASSQVIGANVLTF. DNA of the CDR3: TGTGCCAGCAGCCAAGTCATCGGGGCCAACGTCCTGACTTTC.

V gene TRBV27 combines with J gene TRBJ2-1; 8 bases fit TRBD2. Germline V gives CDR1 MNHEY, CDR2 SMNVEV (reference sequence). CDR3 length: 16 amino acids. V shed 0 bases and J 5 bases; nucleotides not matched to a gene: 6. CDR3 bases: TGTGCCAGCAGTTTATCTTTAGCGGGAAGCAACAATGAGCAGTTCTTC. The encoded protein is CASSLSLAGSNNEQFF.

This clone was detected a few times. The rearrangement uses TRBV28 and TRBJ2-6, with no clear D. This CDR3 has 13 amino acids. V lost 10 bases, J lost 2 bases, and 9 bases lay in between. The germline gives CDR1 MDHEN, CDR2 SYDVKM. CDR3 DNA: TGTGCCATCCAATGGGCTGGGGCCAACGTCCTGACTTTC. This gives the protein CAIQWAGANVLTF.

The rearrangement uses TRBV20-1 and TRBJ1-2; D not resolved. The CDR3 has 15 residues. Germline lookup yields CDR1 DFQATT and CDR2 SNEGSKA (reference sequence). The V and J ends lost 3 bases and 6 bases respectively, with 20 bases between them. The CDR3 loop is CSASLGSPRKDGYTF. In DNA, the CDR3 is TGCAGTGCTAGTCTCGGCAGTCCCAGAAAGGATGGCTACACCTTC.

This clone has a single count. The chain joins TRBV5-1 to TRBJ2-1; 9 bases match TRBD2. J gave up 5 bases and V 2 bases, and 2 bases lay outside the gene matches. The CDR3 is made up of 14 amino acids. Per germline, CDR1 SGHRS and CDR2 YFSETQ. CDR3 bases: TGCGCCAGCAGCTTTCTAGCGGGAAACAATGAGCAGTTCTTC. Its translation: CASSFLAGNNEQFF.

The V gene is TRBV11-2, the J gene TRBJ2-1; TRBD2 aligns across 10 bases. The V and J ends lost 4 bases and 0 bases, in that order; junction bases with no gene match: 0. CDR3 length equals 15 residues. The germline gives CDR1 SGHAT, CDR2 FQNNGV. The CDR3 region is CASSSSGSSYNEQFF. The CDR3 region has the DNA TGTGCCAGCAGCTCTAGCGGGAGCTCCTACAATGAGCAGTTCTTC.

This rearrangement joins TRBV6-5 to TRBJ1-1, with unresolved D. Trimming cost V 0 bases and J 0 bases, with 8 bases left between them. Germline V gene data show CDR1 as MNHEY and CDR2 as SVGAGI. The CDR3 contains 15 residues. This chain's CDR3 is CASSYSTWVNTEAFF. DNA for the CDR3: TGTGCCAGCAGTTACTCGACCTGGGTGAACACTGAAGCTTTCTTT.

Comment on this clone: Germline is not matched at one junction end, which may reflect a read error. The chain uses TRBV7-2 and TRBJ2-5; a weak D match, TRBD2 (6 bases). This CDR3 comprises 18 residues. Germline V lookup: CDR1 SGHTA, CDR2 FQGNSA. CDR3 residues: CASSLVRGVARGEESQYF. The CDR3 DNA reads TGTGCCAGCAGCTTAGTGCGCGGGGTGGCCCGGGGAGAAGAGTCCCAGTACTTC.

This chain connects TRBV7-6 to TRBJ1-2; D is unresolved. Germline CDR1 SGHVS, CDR2 FNYEAQ. This CDR3 is built from 11 residues. The V end lost 5 bases, the J end lost 5 bases, and 6 bases lay between the germline ends. The CDR3 DNA follows: TGTGCCAGCAGCCAAGGGTATGGCTACACCTTC. Its protein product is CASSQGYGYTF. Full variable domain (rest looked up from reference TRBV7-6 and TRBJ1-2): GAGVSQSPRYKVTKRGQDVALRCDPISGHVSLYWYRQALGQGPEFLTYFNYEAQQDKSGLPNDRFSAERPEGSISTLTIQRTEQRDSAMYRCASSQGYGYTFGSGTRLTVV.

V gene TRBV27 combines with J gene TRBJ1-1; 7 bases are a match to TRBD1. This CDR3 contains 12 residues. The junction had 2 bases not matched to a gene; V was cut back by 6 bases and J by 4 bases. CDR1 MNHEY and CDR2 SMNVEV come from the germline V gene (reference sequence). CDR3: CASRQGRTEAFF. The DNA for the CDR3 is TGTGCCAGCAGACAGGGGCGCACTGAAGCTTTCTTT.

J is TRBJ2-3 and V is TRBV14; D might be TRBD1 (7 bases). In germline, CDR1 is SGHDN, CDR2 FVKESK. The CDR3 length is 16 residues. Between the trimmed V and J ends, which lost 1 base and 4 bases, there was a span of 15 bases. This chain's CDR3 is CASSQVHGGGADTQYF. The CDR3 DNA follows: TGTGCCAGCAGCCAAGTCCACGGAGGGGGCGCAGATACGCAGTATTTT.

The chain recombines TRBV28 with TRBJ1-5; 9 nucleotides agree with TRBD1. Germline V gene data show CDR1 as MDHEN and CDR2 as SYDVKM. The CDR3 spans 15 residues. V trimming: 4 bases; J trimming: 5 bases; junction bases outside the gene matches: 6. For the CDR3, the DNA is TGTGCCAGCAGTTCATCCGGGACAGGGTATCAGCCCCAGCATTTT. It specifies CASSSSGTGYQPQHF.

As for this clone: Other nucleotide sequences from this sample produce the same CDR3. The chain carries TRBV3-1 (or the pseudogene TRBV3-2) and TRBJ2-1; tentatively, D is TRBD2 (5 bases). Germline V gene sequence: CDR1 LGHDT, CDR2 YNNKEL (reference sequence). Trimming removed 0 bases at V and 3 bases at J, with 9 bases between. The CDR3 runs 15 residues. The CDR3 region has the DNA TGTGCCAGCAGCCAAGATCCGGGGAGCTACAATGAGCAGTTCTTC. This gives the protein CASSQDPGSYNEQFF.

This clone was counted once. V usage is TRBV7-2 and J usage is TRBJ1-1; perhaps TRBD1 as D (6 bases). The germline V and J ends were trimmed by 5 bases and 0 bases, with 16 bases remaining between them. The CDR3 length is 16 residues. CDR1 is SGHTA and CDR2 is FQGNSA in the germline V gene. The CDR3 is CASSPRGGRMNTEAFF. CDR3 bases: TGTGCCAGCAGCCCCCGGGGGGGCAGAATGAACACTGAAGCTTTCTTT.

About this clone itself: No DNA is shown, since the ends of the CDR3 on it are uncertain; the CDR3 is the one TCRdb lists. The genes are TRBV27 and TRBJ1-1; the table's TRBD1 call for D was not verified on the DNA. The CDR3 contains 12 residues when both ends are counted. Germline CDR1 is MNHEY and CDR2 is SMNVEV (reference sequence). The CDR3 region is CASSLVGQGSIF.

On this clone itself: The junction differs from germline at one of its ends, possibly a read error. J is TRBJ2-7 and V is TRBV9, with D perhaps matching TRBD1 (6 bases). The germline gives CDR1 SGDLS, CDR2 YYNGEE. CDR3 size: 12 residues. The CDR3 region has the DNA TGTGCCAGCAGGCCCACCCGACAGGCAGAGATATTC. It encodes CASRPTRQAEIF.

This chain joins TRBV30 and TRBJ1-1, with D perhaps matching TRBD1 (5 bases). Germline V gives CDR1 GTSNPN, CDR2 SVGIG (reference sequence). The CDR3 runs to 17 residues. Trimming cost V 4 bases and J 4 bases, with 25 bases left between them. CDR3 sequence: CAWTPAIPGGRPTEAFF. The CDR3 DNA reads as TGTGCCTGGACCCCTGCGATTCCGGGGGGGAGGCCCACTGAAGCTTTCTTT.

This clone was observed a single time. This rearrangement joins TRBV19 to TRBJ1-4; 9 bases fit TRBD1. V shed 3 bases and J 10 bases; nucleotides not matched to a gene: 9. The CDR3 has 15 amino acids. From germline, CDR1 is LNHDA and CDR2 SQIVND (reference sequence). In nucleotides, the CDR3 is TGTGCCAGTAGTATCGGAGGGGGGACAGGGCGAAAACTGTTTTTT. This sequence encodes CASSIGGGTGRKLFF.

The rearrangement joins TRBV30 to TRBJ1-3; D uncertain. Trimming stripped 0 bases from V and 0 bases from J, with 9 bases between. Germline CDR1 is GTSNPN and CDR2 is SVGIG (reference sequence). This CDR3 contains 15 residues. CDR3: CAWSVLLSSGNTIYF. CDR3 bases: TGTGCCTGGAGTGTACTCCTAAGCTCTGGAAACACCATATATTTT.

This clone was detected only once. The chain joins TRBV3-1 (or the pseudogene TRBV3-2) to TRBJ2-1, with no clear D. This CDR3 region has 14 residues. Trimming took 1 base from V and 4 from J, leaving 8 bases between them. Germline V gene sequence: CDR1 LGHDT, CDR2 YNNKEL (reference sequence). The CDR3 sequence is CASSQGLGYNEQFF. CDR3 DNA sequence: TGTGCCAGCAGCCAAGGGCTAGGTTACAATGAGCAGTTCTTC.

The chain couples TRBV20-1 to TRBJ1-2; no definite D call. The CDR3 covers 10 residues. Germline V gives CDR1 DFQATT, CDR2 SNEGSKA (reference sequence). V was clipped by 4 bases and J by 3 bases, with 3 bases between them. The chain's CDR3 is CSATDYGYTF. As DNA, the CDR3 is TGCAGTGCTACCGACTATGGCTACACCTTC.

Comment on this clone: The same CDR3 also results from other DNA sequences found in this sample. The V call is TRBV6-5, the J call TRBJ1-6; D not resolved. Germline values: CDR1 MNHEY, CDR2 SVGAGI. Between the trimmed V and J ends, which lost 0 bases and 7 bases, there was a span of 4 bases. This CDR3 region has 13 residues. The DNA of the CDR3 is TGTGCCAGCAGTTACTCCCGGAATTCACCCCTCCACTTT. This encodes CASSYSRNSPLHF.

The CDR3 bases are TGTGCCATCAGTGAGTCGGACCCGCGGCAGCCCCAGCATTTT. As protein: CAISESDPRQPQHF. The chain has TRBV10-3 and TRBJ1-5, with no clear D. V was shortened by 0 bases and J by 7 bases, with 10 bases between the two germline ends. Germline CDR1 and CDR2: ENHRY and SYGVKD. This CDR3 is built from 14 residues.

The V call is TRBV4-1, the J call TRBJ1-6; no definite D call. Germline V CDR1 and CDR2: MGHRA, YSYEKL. This CDR3 has 17 residues. The V end lost 0 bases, the J end lost 6 bases, and 15 bases lay between the germline ends. The CDR3 region has the DNA TGCGCCAGCAGCCAAGATAGGAAGGCGGGATCTAATTCACCCCTCCACTTT. It yields the protein CASSQDRKAGSNSPLHF.

CDR3 coding DNA: TGTGCCAGCAGCGTAATAGGGGAGAGAAGGGTTGAAGCTTTCTTT. Protein sequence: CASSVIGERRVEAFF. V and J are TRBV9 and TRBJ1-1; a possible D gene is TRBD1 (5 bases). V was trimmed by 1 base and J by 7 bases, leaving 17 bases between them. This CDR3 contains 15 residues. Germline-derived CDR1 and CDR2 are SGDLS and YYNGEE.